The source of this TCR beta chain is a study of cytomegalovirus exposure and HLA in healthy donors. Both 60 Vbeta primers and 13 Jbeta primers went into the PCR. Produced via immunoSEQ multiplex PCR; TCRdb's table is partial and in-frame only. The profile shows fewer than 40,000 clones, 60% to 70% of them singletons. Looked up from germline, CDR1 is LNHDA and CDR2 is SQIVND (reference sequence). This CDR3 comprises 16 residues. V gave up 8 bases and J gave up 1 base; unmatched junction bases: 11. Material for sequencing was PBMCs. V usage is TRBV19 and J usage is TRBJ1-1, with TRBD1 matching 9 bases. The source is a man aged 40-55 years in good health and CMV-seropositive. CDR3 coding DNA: TGTGCCAGTTCCCAGCCGTGGACAGGGGCGAACACTGAAGCTTTCTTT. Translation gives CASSQPWTGANTEAFF.